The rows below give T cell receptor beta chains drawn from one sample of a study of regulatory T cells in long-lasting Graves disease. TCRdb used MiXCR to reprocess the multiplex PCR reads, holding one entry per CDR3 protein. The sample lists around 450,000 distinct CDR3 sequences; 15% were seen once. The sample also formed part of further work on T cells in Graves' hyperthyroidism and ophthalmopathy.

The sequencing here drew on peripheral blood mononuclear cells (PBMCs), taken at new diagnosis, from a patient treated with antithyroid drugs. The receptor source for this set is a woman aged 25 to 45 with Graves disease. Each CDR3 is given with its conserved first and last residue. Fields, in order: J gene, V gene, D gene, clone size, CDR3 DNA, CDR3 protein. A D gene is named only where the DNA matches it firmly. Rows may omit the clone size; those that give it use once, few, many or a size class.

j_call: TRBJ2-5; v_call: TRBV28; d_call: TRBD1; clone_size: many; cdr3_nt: TGTGCCAGCAGTCCAACAGGGGAAGAGACCCAGTACTTC; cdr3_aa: CASSPTGEETQYF
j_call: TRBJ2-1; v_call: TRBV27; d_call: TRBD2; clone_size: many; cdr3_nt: TGTGCCAGCAACCCGGGACTAGCTGTCTACAATGAGCAGTTCTTC; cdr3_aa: CASNPGLAVYNEQFF
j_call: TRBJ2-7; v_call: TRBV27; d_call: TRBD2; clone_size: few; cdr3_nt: TGTGCCAGCAGTTCAGATCTGTCCGGGACTAGCGGGTGGTTTTCTTTACACGAGCAGTACTTC; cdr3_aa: CASSSDLSGTSGWFSLHEQYF
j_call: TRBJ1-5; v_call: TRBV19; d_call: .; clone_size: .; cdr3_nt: TGTGCCAGTAGTATTGTGGGACCCTGGAATAGCAATCAGCCCCAGCATTTT; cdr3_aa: CASSIVGPWNSNQPQHF
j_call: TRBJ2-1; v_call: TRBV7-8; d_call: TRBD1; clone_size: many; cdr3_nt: TGTGCCAGCAGCTTAGGGACAGGGCTTCGCAATGAGCAGTTCTTC; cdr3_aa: CASSLGTGLRNEQFF
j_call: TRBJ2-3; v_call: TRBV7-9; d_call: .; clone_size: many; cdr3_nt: TGTGCCAGCAGCTTCAGGACGGGCACAGATACGCAGTATTTT; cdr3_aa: CASSFRTGTDTQYF
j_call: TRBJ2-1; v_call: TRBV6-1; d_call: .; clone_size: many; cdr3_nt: TGTGCCAGCACGCAGGGGCCAAACAATGAGCAGTTCTTC; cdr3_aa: CASTQGPNNEQFF
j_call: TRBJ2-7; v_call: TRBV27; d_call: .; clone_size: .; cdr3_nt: TGTGCCAGCAGTTTATGGGGGCTTGGAACAGACTACGAGCAGTACTTC; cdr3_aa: CASSLWGLGTDYEQYF
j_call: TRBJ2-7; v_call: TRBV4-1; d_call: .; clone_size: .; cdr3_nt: TGCGCCAGCAGCCGGGTAGTGGGAGAGTACGAGCAGTACTTC; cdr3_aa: CASSRVVGEYEQYF
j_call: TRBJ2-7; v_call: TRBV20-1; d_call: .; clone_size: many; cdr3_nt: TGCAGTGCCCCTTCGTCCGGCAGACCCTCCTACGAGCAGTACTTC; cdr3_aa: CSAPSSGRPSYEQYF
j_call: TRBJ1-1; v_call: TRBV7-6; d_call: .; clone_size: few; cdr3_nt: TGTGCCAGCAGCTTGGGCCAACGATCAGGGGCGCGGACTGAAGCTTTCTTT; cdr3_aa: CASSLGQRSGARTEAFF
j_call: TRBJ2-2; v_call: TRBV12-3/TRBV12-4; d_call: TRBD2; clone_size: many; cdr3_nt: TGTGCCAGCAGTTTGGGCGGGAGCGTTGACACCGGGGAGCTGTTTTTT; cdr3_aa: CASSLGGSVDTGELFF
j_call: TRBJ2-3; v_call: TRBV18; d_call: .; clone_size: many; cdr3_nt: TGTGCCAGCTCACCGTTAACAGGGAAGCATACAGATACGCAGTATTTT; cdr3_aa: CASSPLTGKHTDTQYF
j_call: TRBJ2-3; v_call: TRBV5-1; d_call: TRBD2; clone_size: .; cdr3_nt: TGCGCCAGCAGCTGGGGACTAGCGGGGGCTGAGTCAGATACGCAGTATTTT; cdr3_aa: CASSWGLAGAESDTQYF
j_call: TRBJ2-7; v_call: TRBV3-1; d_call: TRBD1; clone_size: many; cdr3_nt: TGTGCCAGCAGCCAACGGGCAGGGGGCGACGAGCAGTACTTC; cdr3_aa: CASSQRAGGDEQYF
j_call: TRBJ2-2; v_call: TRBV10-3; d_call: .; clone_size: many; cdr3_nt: TGTGCCATCACTCCCTCAAGCGTTGGGGATGCGGGGGAGCTGTTTTTT; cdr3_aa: CAITPSSVGDAGELFF
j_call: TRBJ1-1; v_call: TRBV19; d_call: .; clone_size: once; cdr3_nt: TGTGCCAGTAGTATCCAATACGACACTGAAGCTTTCTTT; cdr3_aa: CASSIQYDTEAFF
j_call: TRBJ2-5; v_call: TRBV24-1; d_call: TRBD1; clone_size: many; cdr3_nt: TGTGCCACCAGTGATCCCGGGACAGCTTTGGAGACCCAGTACTTC; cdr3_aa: CATSDPGTALETQYF
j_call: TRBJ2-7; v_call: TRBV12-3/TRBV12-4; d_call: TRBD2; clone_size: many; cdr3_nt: TGTGCCAGCAGTTTAGGCGGGGGACGGGACGAGCAGTACTTC; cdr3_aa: CASSLGGGRDEQYF
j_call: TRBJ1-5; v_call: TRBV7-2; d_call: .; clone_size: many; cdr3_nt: TGTGCCAGCAGCTTAGGGAGTACCAGCAATCAGCCCCAGCATTTT; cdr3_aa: CASSLGSTSNQPQHF
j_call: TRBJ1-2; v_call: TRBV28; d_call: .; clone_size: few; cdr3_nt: TGTGCCAGCAGCCCTGGGGGGGGACTCTTGGGCTACACCTTC; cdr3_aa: CASSPGGGLLGYTF
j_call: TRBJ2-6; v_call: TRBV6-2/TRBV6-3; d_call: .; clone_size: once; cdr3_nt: TGTGCCAGCAGCACACGTTTACGCGGGGCCAACGTCCTGACTTTC; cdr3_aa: CASSTRLRGANVLTF
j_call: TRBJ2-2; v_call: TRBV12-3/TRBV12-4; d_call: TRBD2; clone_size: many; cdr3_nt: TGTGCCAGCAGTCCTGGGGGGACTAGCGCTCTTAGGCTGAACACCGGGGAGCTGTTTTTT; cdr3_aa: CASSPGGTSALRLNTGELFF
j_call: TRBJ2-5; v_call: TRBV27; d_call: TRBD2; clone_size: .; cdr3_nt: TGTGCCAGCAGTTTACCGGGGAGACTAGCGGGAGTCCGGTTAGAGACCCAGTACTTC; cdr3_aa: CASSLPGRLAGVRLETQYF
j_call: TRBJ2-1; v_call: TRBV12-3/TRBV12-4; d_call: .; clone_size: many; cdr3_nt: TGTGCCAGCAGCCACCTAATCGGGACCAACTACAATGAGCAGTTCTTC; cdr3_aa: CASSHLIGTNYNEQFF